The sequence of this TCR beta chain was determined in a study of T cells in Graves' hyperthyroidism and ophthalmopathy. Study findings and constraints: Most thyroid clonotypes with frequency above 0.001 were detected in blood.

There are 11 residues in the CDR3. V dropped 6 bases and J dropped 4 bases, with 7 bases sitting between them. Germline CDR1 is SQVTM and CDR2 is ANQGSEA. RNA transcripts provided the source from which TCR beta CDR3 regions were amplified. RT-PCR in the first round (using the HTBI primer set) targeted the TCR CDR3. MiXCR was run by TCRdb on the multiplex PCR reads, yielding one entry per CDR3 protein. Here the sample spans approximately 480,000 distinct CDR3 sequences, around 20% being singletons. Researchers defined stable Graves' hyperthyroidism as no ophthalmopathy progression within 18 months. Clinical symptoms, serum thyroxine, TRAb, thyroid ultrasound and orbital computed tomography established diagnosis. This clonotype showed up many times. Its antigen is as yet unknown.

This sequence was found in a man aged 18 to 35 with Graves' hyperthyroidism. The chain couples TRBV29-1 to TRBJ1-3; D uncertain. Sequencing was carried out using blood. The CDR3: CSVLQGNTIYF. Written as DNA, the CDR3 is TGCAGCGTCCTACAGGGAAACACCATATATTTT.